This TCR beta chain stems from a study of beta chain features in type 1 diabetes. The wider study: Patients and healthy donors were similar in age, gender and cell yields. Whole-study results and caveats: Diminished insertions and augmented deletions at VDJ junctions characterized type 1 diabetes patients. Whether TCRB rearrangement is influenced by HLA type went unresolved here. Patients with Type 1 diabetes showed moderately but significantly shorter TCRB CDR3s in all four CD4+ subsets.

The whole isolated RNA underwent reverse transcription, so sequencing captured expressed TCRB transcripts. Assay used: immunoSEQ multiplex PCR; TCRdb lists only in-frame clones, some missing. The profile covers approximately 240,000 clones, with around 16% appearing a single time and approximately 0.087% taken by the ten largest. This clone was found a few times. Its specificity is unknown. All sorted populations exceeded 95% purity. The TCR comes from a man in his thirties or forties with type 1 diabetes. Material for sequencing was naive CD4+ T cells from blood.

CDR3 in DNA: TGCGCCAGCAGGGAGTACAATGAGCAGTTCTTC. Translation: CASREYNEQFF. The chain carries TRBV5-1 and TRBJ2-1; D uncertain. This CDR3 has 11 amino acids. The ends were cut back, 5 bases at V and 4 bases at J, with 4 bases in the middle. Germline assignment: CDR1 SGHRS and CDR2 YFSETQ.